This passage covers 26 T cell receptor beta chains from one sample sequenced in a study of CD8 T cells in Susac syndrome. Random hexamers were used to reverse transcribe roughly 0.45 to 1 ug of RNA. TCRdb re-called the immunoSEQ multiplex PCR reads with MiXCR, one entry per CDR3 protein. Seen here are 100,000 or so distinct CDR3 sequences, over 90% observed once, and the top ten hold roughly 0.31%. Sequencing was performed on CD4+ T cells from PBMCs. These receptors were taken from a human donor with Susac syndrome.

The V gene is TRBV3-1, the J gene TRBJ2-7; D may be TRBD1 (5 bases). V was pared by 4 bases and J by 0 bases, with 19 bases between. The CDR3 has 17 amino acids. In germline, CDR1 is LGHDT, CDR2 YNNKEL (reference sequence). Here the CDR3 DNA reads TGTGCCAGCAGCCTTCTCGCAAGGCAGGGCGCCTCCTACGAGCAGTACTTC. Its translation is CASSLLARQGASYEQYF.

The chain is built from TRBV3-1 and TRBJ1-2, with D possibly being TRBD1 (5 bases). Germline V gives CDR1 LGHDT, CDR2 YNNKEL (reference sequence). The CDR3 extends over 12 amino acids. V lost 10 bases to trimming and J lost 7 bases, with 16 bases between them. The CDR3 sequence is CATKDPGRGYTF. In nucleotides, the CDR3 is TGTGCCACCAAGGACCCAGGGCGTGGCTACACCTTC.

The gene calls are TRBV12-5 and TRBJ1-5; D uncertain. This CDR3 region has 13 residues. The germline V gene has CDR1 LGHNT and CDR2 FRNRAP. V was cut by 2 bases and J by 7 bases, with 9 bases left in between. In DNA, the CDR3 is TGTGCTAGTGGTTTGACGCGTGGGCAGCCCCAGCATTTT. Translating gives CASGLTRGQPQHF. The full variable domain, in which reference TRBV12-5 and TRBJ1-5 provide the parts outside the CDR3, is DARVTQTPRHKVTEMGQEVTMRCQPILGHNTVFWYRQTMMQGLELLAYFRNRAPLDDSGMPKDRFSAEMPDATLATLKIQPSEPRDSAVYFCASGLTRGQPQHFGDGTRLSIL.

The gene calls are TRBV15 and TRBJ1-6; D gene ambiguous. The CDR3 totals 15 residues. V was pared by 1 base and J by 7 bases, with 11 bases between. Germline V gives CDR1 LNHNV, CDR2 YYDKDF (reference sequence). This chain's CDR3 is CATSRGSSQNSPLHF. The DNA of the CDR3 is TGTGCCACCAGCAGAGGATCATCGCAGAATTCACCCCTCCACTTT. Drawing the rest from reference TRBV15 and TRBJ1-6, the complete variable domain is DAMVIQNPRYQVTQFGKPVTLSCSQTLNHNVMYWYQQKSSQAPKLLFHYYDKDFNNEADTPDNFQSRRPNTSFCFLDIRSPGLGDTAMYLCATSRGSSQNSPLHFGNGTRLTVT.

The chain combines TRBV7-9 with TRBJ2-7; no firm D call. Per the germline V gene, CDR1 is SEHNR and CDR2 is FQNEAQ (reference sequence). V was shortened by 1 base and J by 3 bases, with 4 bases between the two germline ends. The CDR3 consists of 12 residues. The CDR3 bases are TGTGCCAGCAGCTTAGAATTCTACGAGCAGTACTTC. Translating gives CASSLEFYEQYF.

The J gene is TRBJ2-1, the V gene TRBV6-2 or TRBV6-3; D is ambiguous. Germline V gene sequence: CDR1 MNHEY, CDR2 SVGEGT. V was cut by 6 bases and J by 9 bases, with 12 bases left in between. The CDR3 covers 12 residues. The CDR3 DNA reads TGTGCCAGCAGCCCGAGGTCCGGTGAGCAGTTCTTC. The encoded protein is CASSPRSGEQFF.

This clonotype has only a few counts. The chain links TRBV12-3 or TRBV12-4 to TRBJ1-1; D is perhaps TRBD1 (5 bases). The CDR3 consists of 12 residues. V was pared by 5 bases and J by 1 base, with 5 bases between. DNA of the CDR3: TGTGCCAGCAGTAGGGGGAACACTGAAGCTTTCTTT. Amino acids: CASSRGNTEAFF.

The chain employs TRBV6-2 or TRBV6-3 and TRBJ1-5, with a possible D match to TRBD1 (5 bases). The germline V and J ends were trimmed by 4 bases and 2 bases, with 18 bases remaining between them. Germline CDR1 reads MNHEY; CDR2 reads SVGEGT. The CDR3 spans 17 residues. Here the CDR3 DNA reads TGTGCCAGCAGTTCCAGGGATCGGATCTTAGGCAATCAGCCCCAGCATTTT. Encoded protein: CASSSRDRILGNQPQHF.

The chain joins TRBV20-1 to TRBJ1-1; 8 bases align to TRBD1. V lost 5 bases and J lost 1; bases outside the gene matches: 12. This CDR3 comprises 16 residues. Germline CDR1 is DFQATT and CDR2 is SNEGSKA (reference sequence). The chain's CDR3 is CSAFLRPGTGNTEAFF. The CDR3 bases are TGCAGTGCTTTTCTCCGTCCCGGGACAGGGAACACTGAAGCTTTCTTT.

The chain combines TRBV30 with TRBJ1-2; tentatively, D is TRBD1 (6 bases). The V end was cut by 0 bases, the J end by 2 bases, with 16 bases between. The germline V gene encodes CDR1 GTSNPN and CDR2 SVGIG (reference sequence). This CDR3 contains 16 residues. CDR3 DNA sequence: TGTGCCTGGAGTGTACGGGCCGGGACACTAAACTATGGCTACACCTTC. It yields the protein CAWSVRAGTLNYGYTF.

V gene TRBV20-1 combines with J gene TRBJ2-7, with D perhaps matching TRBD1 or TRBD2 (6 bases each). V lost 7 bases, J lost 6 bases, and 16 bases lay in between. This CDR3 is built from 12 residues. From germline, CDR1 is DFQATT and CDR2 SNEGSKA (reference sequence). The CDR3 protein is CSGRMPGAEQYF. CDR3 coding DNA: TGCAGTGGTCGAATGCCGGGGGCCGAGCAGTACTTC.

The V call is TRBV10-3, the J call TRBJ2-5; TRBD1 matches 7 bases. The CDR3 covers 14 residues. V shed 2 bases, J shed 5 bases, and the junction held 5 bases outside the gene matches. Germline lookup yields CDR1 ENHRY and CDR2 SYGVKD. The CDR3: CAISEGQVGETQYF. The DNA for the CDR3 is TGTGCCATCAGTGAGGGACAGGTCGGGGAGACCCAGTACTTC.

The rearrangement uses TRBV27 and TRBJ1-1; 8 nucleotides align to TRBD1. The germline V gene has CDR1 MNHEY and CDR2 SMNVEV (reference sequence). V dropped 3 bases and J dropped 1; count of bases not matched to a gene: 4. The CDR3 totals 15 residues. The CDR3 nucleotides are TGTGCCAGCAGTTTGAACGACAGGGGGAACACTGAAGCTTTCTTT. Amino acid sequence: CASSLNDRGNTEAFF.

The J gene is TRBJ2-5, the V gene TRBV29-1; D is perhaps TRBD2 (5 bases). CDR3 length equals 14 residues. Germline CDR1 and CDR2: SQVTM and ANQGSEA. V was cut by 6 bases and J by 1 base, with 15 bases left in between. The CDR3 loop reads CSVAQRLTQETQYF. CDR3 DNA sequence: TGCAGCGTCGCCCAAAGACTAACCCAAGAGACCCAGTACTTC.

This sequence joins TRBV5-1 and TRBJ1-1; D is unclear. The ends were cut back, 5 bases at V and 7 bases at J, with 9 bases in the middle. Germline CDR1 reads SGHRS; CDR2 reads YFSETQ. This CDR3 region has 11 residues. The CDR3 DNA is TGCGCCAGCAGTTTTGGAGGTGAAGCTTTCTTT. Protein product: CASSFGGEAFF.

This CDR3 is CASGEGRAGYTF. The CDR3 DNA sequence: TGTGCCAGCGGTGAAGGGAGGGCTGGCTACACCTTC. The chain recombines TRBV9 with TRBJ1-2; D gene ambiguous. The germline V and J ends were trimmed by 7 bases and 7 bases, with 14 bases remaining between them. This CDR3 comprises 12 residues. The germline CDR1 and CDR2 sequences are SGDLS and YYNGEE.

In its sample, this clonotype was seen once. V gene TRBV5-1 combines with J gene TRBJ2-5; D is undetermined. Germline V gene data show CDR1 as SGHRS and CDR2 as YFSETQ. V lost 4 bases and J 1 base, leaving 8 bases between the germline ends. CDR3 length equals 13 residues. The CDR3 coding sequence is TGCGCCAGCAGCGTTGGGGTCCAAGAGACCCAGTACTTC. This encodes CASSVGVQETQYF. Full variable domain (rest looked up from reference TRBV5-1 and TRBJ2-5): KAGVTQTPRYLIKTRGQQVTLSCSPISGHRSVSWYQQTPGQGLQFLFEYFSETQRNKGNFPGRFSGRQFSNSRSEMNVSTLELGDSALYLCASSVGVQETQYFGPGTRLLVL.

This rearrangement joins TRBV29-1 to TRBJ1-1; D perhaps matches TRBD1 (5 bases). This CDR3 has 13 amino acids. The germline V gene encodes CDR1 SQVTM and CDR2 ANQGSEA. The ends were cut back, 7 bases at V and 8 bases at J, with 20 bases in the middle. The CDR3 reads CSAHNDWGTEAFF. CDR3 coding DNA: TGCAGCGCCCATAACGACTGGGGGACCGAAGCTTTCTTT.

The rearrangement uses TRBV7-9 and TRBJ2-7; 7 nucleotides align to TRBD1. V shed 6 bases, J shed 5 bases, and the junction held 16 bases outside the gene matches. There are 16 residues in the CDR3. Germline CDR1 and CDR2: SEHNR and FQNEAQ (reference sequence). Written as DNA, the CDR3 is TGTGCCAGCAGTCAACTACCGGGACAGAGTATCGACGAGCAGTACTTC. Residues: CASSQLPGQSIDEQYF.

This clonotype was recorded a few times. The chain joins TRBV29-1 to TRBJ1-5, with D possibly TRBD1 on 5 matching bases. Trimming shortened V by 7 bases and J by 7 bases, and 23 bases separated the two germline ends. The CDR3 runs 15 residues. The germline CDR1 and CDR2 sequences are SQVTM and ANQGSEA. The CDR3 nucleotides read TGCAGCGCCAAGACACGTGGGGACCCAGGACAGCCCCAGCATTTT. Protein product: CSAKTRGDPGQPQHF.

The chain joins TRBV29-1 to TRBJ1-5, with D possibly being TRBD1 (6 bases). Germline assignment: CDR1 SQVTM and CDR2 ANQGSEA. Trimming removed 8 bases from V and 2 bases from J, with 13 bases in between. This CDR3 is 13 amino acids long. Here the CDR3 DNA reads TGCAGCTTCTCCGGGGGCGGCAATCAGCCCCAGCATTTT. Amino acid sequence: CSFSGGGNQPQHF.

This clonotype occurred once. The chain links TRBV5-1 to TRBJ2-7; D may be TRBD2 (5 bases). The V gene's germline CDR1 is SGHRS and CDR2 YFSETQ. This CDR3 contains 11 residues. The V end lost 4 bases, the J end lost 6 bases, and 8 bases lay between the germline ends. CDR3 in amino acids: CASSAGLEQYF. Written as DNA, the CDR3 is TGCGCCAGCAGCGCCGGACTCGAGCAGTACTTC. Full variable domain (remainder filled in from reference TRBV5-1 and TRBJ2-7): KAGVTQTPRYLIKTRGQQVTLSCSPISGHRSVSWYQQTPGQGLQFLFEYFSETQRNKGNFPGRFSGRQFSNSRSEMNVSTLELGDSALYLCASSAGLEQYFGPGTRLTVT.

This chain connects TRBV5-1 to TRBJ1-5; TRBD1 might be the D (6 bases). Germline lookup yields CDR1 SGHRS and CDR2 YFSETQ. The CDR3 extends over 12 amino acids. The V gene lost 3 bases and the J gene lost 13 bases, with 14 bases spanning the gap. For the CDR3, the DNA is TGCGCCAGCAGCTCCACACAGGGCGATCAGCATTTT. It codes for CASSSTQGDQHF.

This chain links TRBV20-1 with TRBJ2-1; D is possibly TRBD1 (5 bases). Trimming shortened V by 4 bases and J by 7 bases, and 20 bases separated the two germline ends. CDR1 is DFQATT and CDR2 is SNEGSKA in the germline V gene (reference sequence). CDR3 length: 15 amino acids. CDR3 sequence reads: CSAMLWGPGLNEQFF. For the CDR3, the DNA is TGCAGTGCTATGCTTTGGGGCCCGGGCTTGAATGAGCAGTTCTTC.

The sample holds one count of this clonotype. This chain joins TRBV18 and TRBJ1-5; D remains ambiguous. Looked up from germline, CDR1 is KGHSH and CDR2 is LQKENI. This CDR3 has 16 amino acids. Trimming shortened V by 0 bases and J by 5 bases, and 14 bases separated the two germline ends. The CDR3 loop is CASSPPSGNVDQPQHF. CDR3 DNA: TGTGCCAGCTCACCACCGTCGGGGAACGTCGATCAGCCCCAGCATTTT.

The chain recombines TRBV3-1 with TRBJ1-2; a weak D match, TRBD1 (6 bases). The CDR3 loop spans 14 amino acids. Germline CDR1 reads LGHDT; CDR2 reads YNNKEL (reference sequence). Trimming removed 4 bases from V and 1 base from J, with 10 bases in between. DNA of the CDR3: TGTGCCAGCAGCCTCGACAGGAATAACTATGGCTACACCTTC. Protein: CASSLDRNNYGYTF.